The clone carrying this TCR beta chain was seen a handful of times. Its antigen is still unknown. Unique molecular identifiers were used to barcode this TCRbeta library. TCRdb itself ran the PCR reads through MiXCR, one entry per CDR3 protein. Seen here are 200,000 to 250,000 distinct CDR3 sequences, 20% to 30% observed once, and the top ten hold roughly 5%. This record comes from a study of T-cell reconstitution after alpha-beta-depleted transplantation in children. Broader study findings: Reports say that about two months after transplant, the alpha-beta T cells came out of several hundred graft clones that had expanded. Counts and diversity of T cells one year after transplant came mostly from newly produced T cells.

CDR1 is SGHRS, CDR2 YFSETQ, per germline. The CDR3 extends over 16 amino acids. V was trimmed by 2 bases and J by 1 base, leaving 15 bases between them. This TCR was recovered from a female patient aged 2-15 years who had a stem cell transplant for congenital amegakaryocytic thrombocytopenia, so the T cells may come from the graft donor. The sample in question was PBMCs, mostly from graft donor cells, obtained 360 days after TCRalphabeta/CD19-depleted stem cell transplant. The chain joins TRBV5-1 to TRBJ1-1, with a possible D match to TRBD1 (5 bases). CDR3 loop: CASSLPRGQGNTEAFF. The CDR3 DNA reads TGCGCCAGCAGCTTACCTAGAGGGCAGGGGAACACTGAAGCTTTCTTT.